What follows is one TCR beta chain and its context. Its antigen remains unidentified. CDR1 is SQVTM, CDR2 ANQGSEA, per germline. V lost 6 bases, J lost 6 bases, and 13 bases stayed unmatched. This CDR3 comprises 14 residues. Primers: 60 Vbeta forward and 13 Jbeta reverse. Profiled with immunoSEQ multiplex PCR; TCRdb holds only in-frame clones, not every one. The data contain around 130,000 clones, around 72% of them seen just once; the ten biggest clones take up around 1.5%. This sample is drawn from a study of cytomegalovirus exposure and HLA in healthy donors. Study information: Researchers previously reported finding fewer than 140 million unique TCR beta sequences from approximately 200 million T cells. General observations from the study: In a later analysis, an Asian-associated ancestry cluster reportedly showed fewer N-insertions than the roughly 710-donor mean. Within an earlier analysis, most TCR beta V segments proved productive either about 87% or about 30% of the time. Solely CMV serostatus was available to characterize immune exposure.

The TCR sequence derives from a woman between 18 and 29 years old in good health and CMV-seronegative. J is TRBJ1-1 and V is TRBV29-1; TRBD1 matches 7 bases. Specimen: PBMCs. In DNA, the CDR3 is TGCAGCGTAAGGGGGGGGACAGCGGGGGCTGAAGCTTTCTTT. It specifies CSVRGGTAGAEAFF.